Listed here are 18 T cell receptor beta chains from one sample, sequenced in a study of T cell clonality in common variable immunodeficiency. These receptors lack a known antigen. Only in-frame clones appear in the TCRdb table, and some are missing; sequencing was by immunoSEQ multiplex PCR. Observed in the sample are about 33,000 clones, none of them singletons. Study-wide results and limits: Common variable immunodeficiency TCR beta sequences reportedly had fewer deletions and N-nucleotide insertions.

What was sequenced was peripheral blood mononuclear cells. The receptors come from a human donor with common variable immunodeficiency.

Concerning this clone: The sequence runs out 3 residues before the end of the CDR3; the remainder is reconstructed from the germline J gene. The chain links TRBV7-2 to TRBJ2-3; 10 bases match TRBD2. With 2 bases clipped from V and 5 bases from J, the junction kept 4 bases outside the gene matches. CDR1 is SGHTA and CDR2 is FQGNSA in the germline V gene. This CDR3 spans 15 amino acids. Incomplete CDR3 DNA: TGTGCCAGCAGCTTACTAGCGGGGGAGGGAGATACG. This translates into CASSLLAGEGDT. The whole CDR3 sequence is CASSLLAGEGDTQYF.

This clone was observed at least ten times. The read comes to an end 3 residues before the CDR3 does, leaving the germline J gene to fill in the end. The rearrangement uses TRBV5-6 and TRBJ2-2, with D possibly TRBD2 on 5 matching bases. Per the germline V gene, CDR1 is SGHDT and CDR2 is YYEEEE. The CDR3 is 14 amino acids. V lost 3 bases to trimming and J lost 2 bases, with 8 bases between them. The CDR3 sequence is CASSSGLNTGELFF. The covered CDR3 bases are TGTGCCAGCAGCTCCGGACTCAACACCGGGGAG.

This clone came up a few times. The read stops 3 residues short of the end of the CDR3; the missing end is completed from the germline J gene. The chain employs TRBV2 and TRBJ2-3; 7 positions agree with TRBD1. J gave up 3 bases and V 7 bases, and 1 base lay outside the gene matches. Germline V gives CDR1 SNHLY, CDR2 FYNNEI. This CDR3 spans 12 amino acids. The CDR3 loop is CASNRGTDTQYF. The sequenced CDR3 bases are TGTGCCAGCAACAGGGGAACAGATACG.

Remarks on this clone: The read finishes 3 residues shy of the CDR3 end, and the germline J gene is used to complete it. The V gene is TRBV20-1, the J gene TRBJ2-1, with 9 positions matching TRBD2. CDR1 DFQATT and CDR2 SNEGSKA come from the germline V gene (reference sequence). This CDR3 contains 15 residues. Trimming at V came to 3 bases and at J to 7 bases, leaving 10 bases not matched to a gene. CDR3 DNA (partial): TGCAGTGCTAGTGATGGCGGGGGGGCCGCAAATGAG. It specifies CSASDGGGAANE. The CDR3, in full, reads CSASDGGGAANEQFF.

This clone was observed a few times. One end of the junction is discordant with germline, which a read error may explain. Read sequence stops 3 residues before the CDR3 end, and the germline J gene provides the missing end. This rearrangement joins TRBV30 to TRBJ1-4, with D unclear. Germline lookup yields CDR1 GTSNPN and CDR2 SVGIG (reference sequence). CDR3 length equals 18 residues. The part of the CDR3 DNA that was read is TGTGCCTGGAGTGACCGACGCCGCTCCCCTGCAACTAAGGAAAAA. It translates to CAWSDRRRSPATKEK. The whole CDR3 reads CAWSDRRRSPATKEKLFF.

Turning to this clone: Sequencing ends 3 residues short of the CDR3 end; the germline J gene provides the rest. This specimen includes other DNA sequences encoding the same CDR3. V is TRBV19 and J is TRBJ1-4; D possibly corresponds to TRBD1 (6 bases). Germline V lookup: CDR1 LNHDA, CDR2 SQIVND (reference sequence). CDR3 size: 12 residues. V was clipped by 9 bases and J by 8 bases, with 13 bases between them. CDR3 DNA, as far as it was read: TGTGCCAGCAAGACAGGAGGGGAAAAA. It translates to CASKTGGEK. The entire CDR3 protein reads CASKTGGEKLFF. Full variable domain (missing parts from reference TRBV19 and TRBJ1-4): DGGITQSPKYLFRKEGQNVTLSCEQNLNHDAMYWYRQDPGQGLRLIYYSQIVNDFQKGDIAEGYSVSREKKESFPLTVTSAQKNPTAFYLCASKTGGEKLFFGSGTQLSVL.

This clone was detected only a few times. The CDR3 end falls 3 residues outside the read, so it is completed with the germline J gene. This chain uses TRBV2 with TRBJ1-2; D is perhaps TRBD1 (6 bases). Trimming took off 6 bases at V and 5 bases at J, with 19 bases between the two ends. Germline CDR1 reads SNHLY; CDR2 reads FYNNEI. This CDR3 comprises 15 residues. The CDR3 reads CASRQFRQVLYGYTF. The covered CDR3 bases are TGTGCCAGCAGGCAATTTAGACAGGTTTTATATGGC. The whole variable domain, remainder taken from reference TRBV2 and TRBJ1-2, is EPEVTQTPSHQVTQMGQEVILRCVPISNHLYFYWYRQILGQKVEFLVSFYNNEISEKSEIFDDQFSVERPDGSNFTLKIRSTKLEDSAMYFCASRQFRQVLYGYTFGSGTRLTVV.

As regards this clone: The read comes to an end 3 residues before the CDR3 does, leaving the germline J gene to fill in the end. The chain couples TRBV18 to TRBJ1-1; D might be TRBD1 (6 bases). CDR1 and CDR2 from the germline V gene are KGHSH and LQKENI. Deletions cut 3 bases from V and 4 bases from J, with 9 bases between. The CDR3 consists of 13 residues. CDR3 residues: CASSPGQATEAFF. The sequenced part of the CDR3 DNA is TGTGCCAGCTCACCGGGACAAGCCACTGAA. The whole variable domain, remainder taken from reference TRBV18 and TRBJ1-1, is NAGVMQNPRHLVRRRGQEARLRCSPMKGHSHVYWYRQLPEEGLKFMVYLQKENIIDESGMPKERFSAEFPKEGPSILRIQQVVRGDSAAYFCASSPGQATEAFFGQGTRLTVV.

CDR3 DNA (partial): TGCAGCGTTGATTCGGGTCCCACCGGGGACTATGGC. Encoded protein: CSVDSGPTGDYG. The whole CDR3 sequence is CSVDSGPTGDYGYTF. The chain has TRBV29-1 and TRBJ1-2, with unresolved D. The missing CDR3 end, 3 residues past where the read stops, is filled in from the germline J gene. Germline V gives CDR1 SQVTM, CDR2 ANQGSEA. The CDR3 spans 15 residues. Trimming stripped 3 bases from V and 3 bases from J, with 17 bases between.

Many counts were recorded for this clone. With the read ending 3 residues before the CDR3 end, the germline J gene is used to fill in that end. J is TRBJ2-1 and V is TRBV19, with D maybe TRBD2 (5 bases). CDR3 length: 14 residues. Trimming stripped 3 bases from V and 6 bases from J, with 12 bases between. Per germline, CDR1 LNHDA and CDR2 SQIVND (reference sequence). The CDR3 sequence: CASSISGLANEQFF. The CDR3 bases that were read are TGTGCCAGTAGTATTTCCGGGCTAGCCAATGAG.

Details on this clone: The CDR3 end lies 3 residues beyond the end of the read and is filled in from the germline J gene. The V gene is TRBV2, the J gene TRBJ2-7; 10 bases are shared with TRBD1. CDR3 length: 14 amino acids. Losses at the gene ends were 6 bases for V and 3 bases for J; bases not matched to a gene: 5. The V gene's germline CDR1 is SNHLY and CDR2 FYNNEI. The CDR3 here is CASSGTGDDYEQYF. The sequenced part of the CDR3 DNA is TGTGCCAGCAGCGGGACAGGGGACGACTACGAG. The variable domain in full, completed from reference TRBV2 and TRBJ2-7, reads EPEVTQTPSHQVTQMGQEVILRCVPISNHLYFYWYRQILGQKVEFLVSFYNNEISEKSEIFDDQFSVERPDGSNFTLKIRSTKLEDSAMYFCASSGTGDDYEQYFGPGTRLTVT.

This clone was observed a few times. The CDR3 here is CAWNDRNTEAFF. Partial CDR3 DNA: TGTGCCTGGAATGATAGGAACACTGAA. V is TRBV30 and J is TRBJ1-1; D uncertain. Coverage ceases 3 residues before the CDR3 finishes, and the germline J gene fills in the end. The V end was cut by 4 bases, the J end by 1 base, with 7 bases between. Germline values: CDR1 GTSNPN, CDR2 SVGIG (reference sequence). The CDR3 length is 12 residues.

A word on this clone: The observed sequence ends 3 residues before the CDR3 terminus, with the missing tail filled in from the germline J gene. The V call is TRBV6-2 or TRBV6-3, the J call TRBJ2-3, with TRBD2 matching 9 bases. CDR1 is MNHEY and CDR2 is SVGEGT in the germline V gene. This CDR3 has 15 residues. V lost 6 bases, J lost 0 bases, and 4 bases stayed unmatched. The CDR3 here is CASRAAGGSTDTQYF. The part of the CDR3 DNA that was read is TGTGCCAGCAGGGCAGCGGGGGGCAGCACAGATACG.

CDR3 protein: CASSLQGGPGNTIYF. The part of the CDR3 DNA that was read is TGTGCCAGCAGCTTACAAGGGGGCCCTGGAAACACC. This chain uses TRBV7-9 with TRBJ1-3, with TRBD1 matching 7 bases. The CDR3 is cut off 3 residues early in the read; its end comes from the germline J gene. The junction had 3 bases not matched to a gene; V was cut back by 2 bases and J by 2 bases. This CDR3 region has 15 residues. The V gene's germline CDR1 is SEHNR and CDR2 FQNEAQ (reference sequence).

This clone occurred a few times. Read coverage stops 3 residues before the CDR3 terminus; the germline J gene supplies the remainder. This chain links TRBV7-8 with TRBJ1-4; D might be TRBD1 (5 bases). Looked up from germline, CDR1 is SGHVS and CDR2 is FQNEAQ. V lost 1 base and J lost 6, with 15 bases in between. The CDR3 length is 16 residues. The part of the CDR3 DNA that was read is TGTGCCAGCAGCTTAGAAGGCCAGGGATGGTATGAAAAA. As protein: CASSLEGQGWYEK. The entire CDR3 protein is CASSLEGQGWYEKLFF.

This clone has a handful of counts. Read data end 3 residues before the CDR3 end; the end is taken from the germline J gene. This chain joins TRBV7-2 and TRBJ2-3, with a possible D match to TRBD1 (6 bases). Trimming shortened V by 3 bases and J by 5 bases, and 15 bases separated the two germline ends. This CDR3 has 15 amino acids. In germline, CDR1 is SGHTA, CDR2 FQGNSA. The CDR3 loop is CASSFIRGTVDTQYF. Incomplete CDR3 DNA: TGTGCCAGCAGCTTCATCAGGGGAACAGTAGATACG. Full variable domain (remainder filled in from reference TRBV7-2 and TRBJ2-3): GAGVSQSPSNKVTEKGKDVELRCDPISGHTALYWYRQSLGQGLEFLIYFQGNSAPDKSGLPSDRFSAERTGGSVSTLTIQRTQQEDSAVYLCASSFIRGTVDTQYFGPGTRLTVL.

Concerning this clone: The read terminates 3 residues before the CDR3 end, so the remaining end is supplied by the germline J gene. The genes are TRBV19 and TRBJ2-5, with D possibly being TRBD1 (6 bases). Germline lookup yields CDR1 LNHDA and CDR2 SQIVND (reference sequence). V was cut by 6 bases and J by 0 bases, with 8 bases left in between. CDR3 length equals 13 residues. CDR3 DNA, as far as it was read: TGTGCCAGTAGAGGGACAAACCAAGAGACC. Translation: CASRGTNQET. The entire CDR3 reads CASRGTNQETQYF.

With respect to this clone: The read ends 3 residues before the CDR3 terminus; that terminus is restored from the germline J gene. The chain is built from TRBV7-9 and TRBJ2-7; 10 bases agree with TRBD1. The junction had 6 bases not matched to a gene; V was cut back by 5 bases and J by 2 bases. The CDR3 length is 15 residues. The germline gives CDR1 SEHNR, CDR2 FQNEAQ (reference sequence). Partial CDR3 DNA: TGTGCCAGCAGCGCGCCGGGACAGGGGACCTACGAG. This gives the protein CASSAPGQGTYE. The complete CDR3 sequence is CASSAPGQGTYEQYF.